This TCR beta chain was documented in a study of T-cell reconstitution after alpha-beta-depleted transplantation in children. The germline V gene encodes CDR1 SGHAT and CDR2 FQNNGV. CDR3 length equals 14 residues. V gave up 7 bases and J gave up 7 bases, with 17 bases separating them. Preparation of the TCRbeta library involved a method that used unique molecular identifiers. TCRdb re-called the PCR reads through MiXCR, storing one row per CDR3 protein. In the table there are about 170,000 distinct CDR3 sequences, 11% of which are singletons. This clonotype was seen at least ten times. The source is a boy aged 2-15 years with acute myeloid leukemia, due to receive a stem cell transplant. Specimen: PBMCs, collected before TCRalphabeta/CD19-depleted stem cell transplant. This chain uses TRBV11-2 with TRBJ2-1, with a tentative D call TRBD2 (6 bases). The CDR3 sequence: CASTQDGGWNEQFF. In DNA form, the CDR3 reads TGTGCCAGCACTCAAGATGGGGGGTGGAATGAGCAGTTCTTC. Based on the CDR3 plus reference TRBV11-2 and TRBJ2-1, the full variable domain is EAGVAQSPRYKIIEKRQSVAFWCNPISGHATLYWYQQILGQGPKLLIQFQNNGVVDDSQLPKDRFSAERLKGVDSTLKIQPAKLEDSAVYLCASTQDGGWNEQFFGPGTRLTVL.